These T cell receptor beta chains were read from a single sample in a study of response to subunit inactivated influenza vaccine. Each CDR3 protein gets one entry after TCRdb re-called the RT-PCR reads with MiXCR. The table has a few hundred thousand distinct CDR3 sequences, approximately 7.2% seen once. The source was PBMCs from blood, collected around 25 months after vaccination. The receptor set was obtained from a man between 50 and 70 years old who received an inactivated influenza vaccine. CDR3s include the opening cysteine and the closing phenylalanine or tryptophan. Fields, in order: D gene, V gene, J gene, clone size, CDR3 protein, CDR3 DNA. D genes are given only for firm matches. Clone size is not always given. Where it is, it says once, few, many or a class for expanded clones.

>.|TRBV5-1|TRBJ2-6|.
CASSLDGSSGANVLTF
TGCGCCAGCAGCTTGGACGGTTCCTCTGGGGCCAACGTCCTGACTTTC
>.|TRBV7-2|TRBJ2-7|.
CASSAPNRGGSYEQYF
TGTGCCAGCAGCGCGCCTAACAGGGGGGGATCCTACGAGCAGTACTTC
>TRBD2|TRBV7-8|TRBJ2-3|few
CASSLTSGRVKGTDTQYF
TGTGCCAGCAGCCTGACTAGCGGGAGGGTAAAGGGAACAGATACGCAGTATTTT
>.|TRBV27|TRBJ2-5|many
CASSYAGQQETQYF
TGTGCCAGCAGTTATGCCGGACAGCAAGAGACCCAGTACTTC
>TRBD2|TRBV29-1|TRBJ2-1|.
CSATGLGSYNGQFF
TGCAGCGCGACTGGACTAGGCTCCTACAATGGGCAGTTCTTC
>.|TRBV5-5|TRBJ1-1|few
CASSLIRTNLNTEAFF
TGTGCCAGCAGCTTGATACGGACCAACTTGAACACTGAAGCTTTCTTT
>.|TRBV21-1|TRBJ1-4|.
CASSKSLPDYMGKLFF
TGTGCCAGCAGCAAATCCCTTCCCGACTATATGGGAAAACTGTTTTTT
>.|TRBV10-1|TRBJ2-1|.
CASASGYYEQFF
TGCGCCAGCGCTTCAGGTTATTATGAGCAGTTCTTC
>.|TRBV11-2|TRBJ2-1|few
CASSLGPADYNEQFF
TGTGCCAGCAGCTTAGGCCCCGCGGACTACAATGAGCAGTTCTTC
>.|TRBV7-2|TRBJ2-3|few
CASSTRRGGTDTQYF
TGTGCCAGCAGCACCCGGCGGGGCGGGACAGATACGCAGTATTTT
>.|TRBV6-2/TRBV6-3|TRBJ1-5|.
CASSYTRSSNQPQHF
TGTGCCAGCAGTTACACCAGGAGTTCCAATCAGCCCCAGCATTTT
>.|TRBV4-1|TRBJ1-1|many
CASSQEGVGAEAFF
TGCGCCAGCAGCCAAGAAGGAGTTGGCGCTGAAGCTTTCTTT
>.|TRBV5-1|TRBJ1-1|many
CASSLNTANTEAFF
TGCGCCAGCAGCTTGAACACAGCGAACACTGAAGCTTTCTTT
>.|TRBV7-2|TRBJ1-5|.
CASSSFRGNQPQHF
TGTGCCAGCAGCTCCTTCCGGGGCAATCAGCCCCAGCATTTT
>TRBD1|TRBV7-9|TRBJ2-7|few
CASSQGQNHYEQYF
TGTGCCAGCAGCCAGGGACAGAACCACTACGAGCAGTACTTC
>.|TRBV10-2|TRBJ2-7|few
CASQQGGSYEQYF
TGCGCCAGCCAACAGGGAGGTTCCTACGAGCAGTACTTC
>.|TRBV12-3/TRBV12-4|TRBJ2-7|few
CASSQRHGTGYEQYF
TGTGCCAGCAGTCAGCGGCACGGCACAGGGTACGAGCAGTACTTC
>.|TRBV10-3|TRBJ2-5|many
CAISTGDTQYF
TGTGCCATCAGTACCGGAGACACCCAGTACTTC
>TRBD1|TRBV2|TRBJ2-5|.
CASSELGTGGSKETQYF
TGTGCCAGCAGTGAGCTTGGGACAGGGGGCTCTAAGGAGACCCAGTACTTC
>TRBD1|TRBV28|TRBJ2-5|many
CASTDGTGITKTQYF
TGTGCCAGCACCGACGGGACAGGGATAACAAAGACCCAGTACTTC
>.|TRBV29-1|TRBJ2-7|few
CSVELADDYEQYF
TGCAGCGTTGAATTGGCGGATGACTACGAGCAGTACTTC
>.|TRBV11-2|TRBJ1-2|few
CASSLRSGGYGYTF
TGTGCCAGCAGCCTTAGGTCGGGGGGTTATGGCTACACCTTC
>TRBD2|TRBV6-5|TRBJ2-7|few
CASSYSSASGLGEQYF
TGTGCCAGCAGTTACTCTTCGGCTAGCGGGTTGGGGGAGCAGTACTTC
>TRBD1|TRBV3-1|TRBJ1-4|.
CASSPRQGWNEKLFF
TGTGCCAGCAGCCCACGACAGGGGTGGAATGAAAAACTGTTTTTT
>.|TRBV25-1|TRBJ1-6|.
CASSGPASPLHF
TGTGCCAGCAGTGGACCGGCGTCACCCCTCCACTTT
>.|TRBV4-1|TRBJ1-4|.
CASSKGQFNEKLFF
TGCGCCAGCAGCAAAGGACAGTTTAATGAAAAACTGTTTTTT
>TRBD2|TRBV6-1|TRBJ2-1|.
CASKGVSSGDNNEQFF
TGTGCCAGCAAGGGGGTTTCTAGCGGGGACAACAATGAGCAGTTCTTC
>TRBD1|TRBV6-5|TRBJ1-6|many
CASSYGTGDVGSPLHF
TGTGCCAGCAGTTACGGGACAGGGGATGTCGGTTCACCCCTCCACTTT
>.|TRBV7-3|TRBJ2-1|.
CASSPGSGRSNEQFF
TGCGCCAGCAGCCCAGGATCGGGCCGCTCGAATGAGCAGTTCTTC
>.|TRBV5-1|TRBJ1-3|few
CASRRQTSGNTIYF
TGCGCCAGCCGCCGCCAGACCTCTGGAAACACCATATATTTT
>.|TRBV15|TRBJ2-2|.
CATSRAHQGELFF
TGTGCCACCAGCAGAGCTCATCAGGGGGAGCTGTTTTTT
>.|TRBV29-1|TRBJ2-1|many
CSVVNRVTYNEQFF
TGCAGCGTTGTTAACAGGGTTACCTACAATGAGCAGTTCTTC
>.|TRBV5-1|TRBJ1-1|few
CASGVSGPTEAFF
TGCGCCAGTGGGGTCTCGGGGCCCACTGAAGCTTTCTTT
>.|TRBV12-3/TRBV12-4|TRBJ2-7|few
CASSRSTSSYEQYF
TGTGCCAGCAGTCGATCGACATCCTCCTACGAGCAGTACTTC
>.|TRBV20-1|TRBJ2-7|few
CSARVISSYEQYF
TGCAGTGCTAGAGTTATTAGCTCCTACGAGCAGTACTTC
>TRBD2|TRBV7-9|TRBJ2-1|many
CASLTAGGHNEQFF
TGTGCCAGCCTAACGGCGGGGGGGCATAATGAGCAGTTCTTC
>TRBD1|TRBV7-2|TRBJ2-5|few
CASRTWDSQETQYF
TGTGCCAGCAGGACCTGGGACAGTCAAGAGACCCAGTACTTC
>.|TRBV15|TRBJ2-7|few
CATSREALYEQYF
TGTGCCACCAGCAGAGAGGCGCTCTACGAGCAGTACTTC
>.|TRBV6-1|TRBJ2-7|few
CASGSEISSYEQYF
TGTGCCAGCGGGAGCGAGATATCCTCCTACGAGCAGTACTTC
>.|TRBV20-1|TRBJ2-3|many
CSAEGRTDTQYF
TGCAGTGCTGAGGGGAGAACAGATACGCAGTATTTT
>TRBD1|TRBV10-1|TRBJ2-1|.
CATSGDRGIYNEQFF
TGCGCCACAAGCGGGGACAGGGGTATCTACAATGAGCAGTTCTTC
>.|TRBV27|TRBJ2-5|few
CASSLSGHPQETQYF
TGTGCCAGCAGTTTATCGGGGCACCCCCAAGAGACCCAGTACTTC
>.|TRBV15|TRBJ1-5|few
CATSGRGSNQPQHF
TGTGCCACCAGCGGAAGGGGTAGCAATCAGCCCCAGCATTTT
>TRBD2|TRBV7-2|TRBJ2-7|many
CASSLYLAASSEQYF
TGTGCCAGCAGCTTGTATCTAGCGGCCTCCTCCGAGCAGTACTTC
>.|TRBV6-5|TRBJ1-5|.
CASSYSMGRRQPQHF
TGTGCCAGCAGTTACTCGATGGGGCGAAGGCAGCCCCAGCATTTT
>TRBD2|TRBV4-3|TRBJ2-3|.
CASSQDPLAGTTDTQYF
TGCGCCAGCAGCCAAGATCCCCTAGCGGGAACCACAGATACGCAGTATTTT
>TRBD2|TRBV30|TRBJ2-5|.
CAWRGSGKQDTQYF
TGTGCCTGGAGGGGTAGCGGGAAACAAGATACCCAGTACTTC
>.|TRBV11-3|TRBJ2-5|.
CASSLNQRETQYF
TGTGCCAGCAGCTTAAACCAGAGAGAGACCCAGTACTTC
>.|TRBV18|TRBJ2-5|many
CASSPLPNQETQYF
TGTGCCAGCTCACCATTACCTAACCAAGAGACCCAGTACTTC
>TRBD1|TRBV28|TRBJ1-2|many
CASSLPTGGSYGYTF
TGTGCCAGCAGTTTACCCACAGGGGGTAGCTATGGCTACACCTTC